The clone carrying this TCR beta chain was recorded many times. Trimming pared 3 bases from V and 8 bases from J, leaving 13 bases between. CDR1 and CDR2 from the germline V gene are MNHNS and SASEGT. This CDR3 has 13 residues. Three rounds of nested PCR, following a modified ARM-PCR protocol, produced the TCRbeta library. MiXCR was run by TCRdb on the multiplex PCR reads, yielding one entry per CDR3 protein. The table lists some 100,000 distinct CDR3 sequences, over 55% of them singletons. RNA was extracted from bulk tissue without any cell sorting. This non-tumor lung sample came from over 3 cm beyond the tumor edge. This sample was taken from a study of tumor and adjacent non-tumor tissue in lung cancer.

The receptor was isolated from a man aged 25-45 years with non-small cell lung cancer. The V and J genes are TRBV6-1 and TRBJ1-2; perhaps TRBD1 as D (6 bases). The specimen was distant non-tumor lung tissue. Here the CDR3 reads CASSEWAGEGYTF. Written as DNA, the CDR3 is TGTGCCAGCAGTGAGTGGGCAGGGGAAGGCTACACCTTC.